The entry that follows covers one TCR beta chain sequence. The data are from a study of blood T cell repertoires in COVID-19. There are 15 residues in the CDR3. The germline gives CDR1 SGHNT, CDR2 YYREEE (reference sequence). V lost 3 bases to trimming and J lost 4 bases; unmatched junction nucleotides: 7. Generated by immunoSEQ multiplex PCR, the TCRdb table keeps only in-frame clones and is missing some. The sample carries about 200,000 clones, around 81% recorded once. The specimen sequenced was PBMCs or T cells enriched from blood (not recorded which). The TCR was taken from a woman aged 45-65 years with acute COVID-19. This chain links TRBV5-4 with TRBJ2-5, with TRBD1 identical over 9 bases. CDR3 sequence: CASSWRDRERETQYF. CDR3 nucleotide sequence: TGTGCCAGCAGCTGGCGGGACAGGGAGCGAGAGACCCAGTACTTC. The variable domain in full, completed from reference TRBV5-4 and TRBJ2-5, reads ETGVTQSPTHLIKTRGQQVTLRCSSQSGHNTVSWYQQALGQGPQFIFQYYREEENGRGNFPPRFSGLQFPNYSSELNVNALELDDSALYLCASSWRDRERETQYFGPGTRLLVL.